These T cell receptor beta chains were read from a single sample in a study of T cell changes during pregnancy in multiple sclerosis. TCRdb keeps only in-frame clones here, not all; method: immunoSEQ multiplex PCR. The table shows tens of thousands of clones, with about 90% occurring only once. Sample: CD4+ T cells from peripheral blood mononuclear cells, taken before pregnancy. The receptors were gathered from a female donor with multiple sclerosis, enrolled in a pregnancy study. CDR3s include the opening cysteine and the closing phenylalanine or tryptophan.

J: TRBJ2-2
V: TRBV9
CDR3: CASSDARANTGELFF

J: TRBJ1-2
V: TRBV6-1
CDR3: CASSEDQGYYGYTF

J: TRBJ2-1
V: TRBV30
CDR3: CASAGGLSGGPYNEQFF

J: TRBJ1-2
V: TRBV2
CDR3: CASSEYGTSYGYTF

J: TRBJ2-7
V: TRBV28
CDR3: CASSLGTGGGEQYF

J: TRBJ2-3
V: TRBV5-1
CDR3: CASSSGQYSTDTQYF

J: TRBJ2-5
V: TRBV7-9
CDR3: CASSFRGARVETQYF

J: TRBJ1-1
V: TRBV11-2
CDR3: CASSLPGFPNTEAFF

J: TRBJ2-7
V: TRBV20-1
CDR3: CRTDRGYEQYF

J: TRBJ2-2
V: TRBV7-2
CDR3: CASSFPIGGGQTGELFF

J: TRBJ1-1
V: TRBV18
CDR3: CASSTQTGQATEAFF

J: TRBJ1-6
V: TRBV5-1
CDR3: CASSPRRGTGSPLHF

J: TRBJ1-6
V: TRBV28
CDR3: CASSLSRELGSPLHF

J: TRBJ1-4
V: TRBV10-3
CDR3: CAISPGTGSGEKLFF

J: TRBJ1-5
V: TRBV28
CDR3: CASSGGQGRTYQPQHF

J: TRBJ1-6
V: TRBV5-1
CDR3: CASTASPLTESSYNSPLHF

J: TRBJ2-7
V: TRBV19
CDR3: CASSRQGGTYEQYF

J: TRBJ1-5
V: TRBV19
CDR3: CAAGGRQPQHF

J: TRBJ1-1
V: TRBV27
CDR3: CASRRTGSTEAFF

J: TRBJ2-5
V: TRBV7-2
CDR3: CASSLLRTSGGAGETQYF

J: TRBJ2-5
V: TRBV28
CDR3: CASSLGSGGTETQYF

J: TRBJ1-2
V: TRBV7-2
CDR3: CASSLDMRGQVYGYTF

J: TRBJ1-5
V: TRBV12-5
CDR3: CASGWRTGPYSNQPQHF

J: TRBJ2-1
V: TRBV28
CDR3: CASSLDGEVNEQFF

J: TRBJ2-3
V: TRBV29-1
CDR3: CSVDQGSPDTQYF

J: TRBJ1-2
V: TRBV4-1
CDR3: CASSQDEQANYGYTF

J: TRBJ2-7
V: TRBV7-9
CDR3: CASSFTSYEQYF

J: TRBJ2-7
V: TRBV5-8
CDR3: CASSFTYEQYF

J: TRBJ1-1
V: TRBV7-9
CDR3: CASSFDIGQGVMEAFF

J: TRBJ1-2
V: TRBV2
CDR3: CASMDSIYGYTF

J: TRBJ2-5
V: TRBV2
CDR3: CASSRTSEAGTQYF

J: TRBJ2-3
V: TRBV7-9
CDR3: CASSQDRASDTQYF

J: TRBJ1-2
V: TRBV6-6
CDR3: CASTPGGTVNYGYTF

J: TRBJ2-7
V: TRBV4-3
CDR3: CASSQDSRVGRYEQYF

J: TRBJ2-5
V: TRBV5-6
CDR3: CASSLDAGRQETQYF

J: TRBJ1-2
V: TRBV7-2
CDR3: CASSLGQNGYTF

J: TRBJ2-1
V: TRBV7-6
CDR3: CASSLGGGTGRGEQFF

J: TRBJ2-1
V: TRBV7-2
CDR3: CASSLVGAETEQFF

J: TRBJ2-5
V: TRBV11-2
CDR3: CASSTEVGGETQYF

J: TRBJ1-6
V: TRBV4-2
CDR3: CASSQDKRQGRPLHF

J: TRBJ1-6
V: TRBV30
CDR3: CAWRQGQGSSPLHF

J: TRBJ1-2
V: TRBV5-6
CDR3: CASSFKTVYGYTF

J: TRBJ1-1
V: TRBV7-3
CDR3: CASSLMAAMNTEAFF

J: TRBJ1-6
V: TRBV6-6
CDR3: CASRPRTGRTGPLHF

J: TRBJ1-5
V: TRBV15
CDR3: CATSRDVTGDQPQHF

J: TRBJ2-7
V: TRBV28
CDR3: CASSFGGGGEQYF

J: TRBJ1-2
V: TRBV19
CDR3: CASKGQVDYGYTF

J: TRBJ2-1
V: TRBV29-1
CDR3: CSVASRDSNEQFF